These T cell receptor beta chains were read from a single sample in a study of CD8 T cells in Susac syndrome. TCRdb called the immunoSEQ multiplex PCR reads again in MiXCR, with one record for every CDR3 protein. The sample shows about 120,000 distinct CDR3 sequences, 92% of them seen only once. The sequenced sample consisted of CD8+ T cells from PBMCs. All receptors come from a human donor in good health. Each CDR3 is given with its conserved first and last residue. A D gene is named only where the DNA matches it firmly. The listing skips clone size in some rows; elsewhere it reads once, few, many or a size class.

>-|TRBJ2-7|-|TRBV25-1
TGTGCCAGCAGTGCGACAGGCCCCTACGAGCAGTACTTC
CASSATGPYEQYF
>-|TRBJ2-7|few|TRBV19
TGTGCCAGTAGTATCCAGGAGGCCTACGAGCAGTACTTC
CASSIQEAYEQYF
>-|TRBJ2-1|-|TRBV4-3
TGCGCCAGCAGCCAAGAGATCGCGGCCTCAGGCTCCTACAATGAGCAGTTCTTC
CASSQEIAASGSYNEQFF
>-|TRBJ1-2|once|TRBV14
TGTGCCAGCAGCCAAAGAACAGGGTTCGCTGGCTACACCTTC
CASSQRTGFAGYTF
>-|TRBJ2-7|-|TRBV6-5
TGTGCCAGCAGACGAGGTCTACACGGTGACTACGAGCAGTACTTC
CASRRGLHGDYEQYF
>-|TRBJ1-1|-|TRBV6-2/TRBV6-3
TGTGCCAGCAGCGATGGGAAGACAGCGAACACTGAAGCTTTCTTT
CASSDGKTANTEAFF
>-|TRBJ1-1|-|TRBV12-3/TRBV12-4
TGTGCTTGGGGCAGTAGTCCCACTGAAGCTTTCTTT
CAWGSSPTEAFF
>-|TRBJ2-2|-|TRBV18
TGTGCCAGCTCACCACAAACGGCCGGGGAGCTGTTTTTT
CASSPQTAGELFF
>-|TRBJ2-7|-|TRBV5-1
TGCGCCAGCAGCGCAGCCCCAGGGAGCCACGAGCAGTACTTC
CASSAAPGSHEQYF
>-|TRBJ2-7|-|TRBV4-1
TGCGCCAGCAGCCAAGATTCGACAGCCGCATATTCCTACGAGCAGTACTTC
CASSQDSTAAYSYEQYF
>-|TRBJ2-3|-|TRBV21-1
TGTGCCAGCAGCAAAAATATGGGTATGAGGGCAGATACGCAGTATTTT
CASSKNMGMRADTQYF
>-|TRBJ2-5|-|TRBV12-3/TRBV12-4
TGTGCCAGCAGCCCTACCGTCACGGGGACCCAGTACTTC
CASSPTVTGTQYF
>-|TRBJ2-2|-|TRBV4-3
TGCGCCAGCAGCCAAGATAGGTCCCCCGGGGAGCTGTTTTTT
CASSQDRSPGELFF
>-|TRBJ1-1|few|TRBV4-1
TGCGCCAGCAGCCAGCCTTACACTGAAGCTTTCTTT
CASSQPYTEAFF
>TRBD2|TRBJ2-7|few|TRBV7-3
TGTGCCAGCAGGGCTAGCGGGAGTCCCGAGCAGTACTTC
CASRASGSPEQYF
>-|TRBJ2-1|-|TRBV24-1
TGTGCCACCAGTGATTCTTACAGATTACACAATGAGCAGTTCTTC
CATSDSYRLHNEQFF
>TRBD1|TRBJ2-1|-|TRBV13
TGTGCCAGCAGCGCAACCGGACAGGGGGCGGTCAATGAGCAGTTCTTC
CASSATGQGAVNEQFF
>-|TRBJ2-5|-|TRBV18
TGTGCCAGCTCATCGCGGAGAGTGGGGGAGACCCAGTACTTC
CASSSRRVGETQYF
>-|TRBJ1-1|-|TRBV2
TGTGCCGGGGGATCGATGAACACTGAAGCTTTCTTT
CAGGSMNTEAFF
>-|TRBJ2-7|few|TRBV29-1
TGCAGCGTTCCGGGCGACTCCTACGAGCAGTACTTC
CSVPGDSYEQYF
>-|TRBJ1-1|-|TRBV19
TGTGCCAGTAGTGTTAGCCCAATGGCGCCGAACACTGAAGCTTTCTTT
CASSVSPMAPNTEAFF
>-|TRBJ2-1|-|TRBV7-8
TGTGCCAGCAGCTCGACCTCCGGGAGCTCCTACAATGAGCAGTTCTTC
CASSSTSGSSYNEQFF
>TRBD1|TRBJ2-5|-|TRBV7-9
TGTGCCAGCAGCCCTACACCGACCGGGACAGGTGCCGGAGAGACCCAGTACTTC
CASSPTPTGTGAGETQYF
>-|TRBJ2-1|-|TRBV20-1
TGCAGTGCAGGGTCGTACAATGAGCAGTTCTTC
CSAGSYNEQFF